Below, 27 T cell receptor beta chains from the same sample are listed, as sequenced in a study of CD8 T cell repertoires and HIV-1 epitope variants (dated by TCRdb to between 2020 and 2021). The receptor library was made with the immunoSEQ multiplex PCR assay. TCRdb took over this immuneACCESS table, retaining in-frame rearrangements with V and J assigned. Such tables are incomplete; in checked studies, under half of the missing clones stem from an unresolved V gene, and the remainder is unexplained. The sample table holds 6,000 to 8,000 clones, of which roughly 65% were seen once. 43% of the sample is taken by the ten largest. These receptors' antigens are unknown. The material sequenced was cultured CD8+ T cells derived from PBMCs. The receptor source for this set is a male donor with HIV.

This chain connects TRBV28 to TRBJ2-7, with TRBD1 as a possible D gene (5 bases). Germline V lookup: CDR1 MDHEN, CDR2 SYDVKM. The length of the CDR3 is 15 residues. The V end lost 3 bases, the J end lost 0 bases, and 12 bases lay between the germline ends. The CDR3 nucleotides are TGTGCCAGCAGTTTCGACAGCCCGAGCTCCTACGAGCAGTACTTC. Translating it yields CASSFDSPSSYEQYF.

J is TRBJ2-7 and V is TRBV7-2; either TRBD1 or TRBD2 may fit D (5 bases each). The V gene's germline CDR1 is SGHTA and CDR2 FQGNSA. This CDR3 comprises 15 residues. Trimming removed 1 base at V and 0 bases at J, with 10 bases between. Here the CDR3 DNA reads TGTGCCAGCAGCTTAGACGGGGCCAACTCCTACGAGCAGTACTTC. The encoded protein is CASSLDGANSYEQYF.

The sample holds a few counts of this clone. This chain joins TRBV29-1 and TRBJ1-2; D unclear. The germline V and J ends were trimmed by 6 bases and 0 bases, with 8 bases remaining between them. Germline V gene lookup returns CDR1 SQVTM and CDR2 ANQGSEA. The CDR3 has 12 amino acids. CDR3 DNA sequence: TGCAGCGTCGCCGAAGCTAACTATGGCTACACCTTC. Translated: CSVAEANYGYTF.

CDR3 sequence: CASSLGQYLREQYF. The DNA of the CDR3 is TGTGCCAGCAGCTTGGGACAGTACCTTCGTGAGCAGTACTTC. The chain has TRBV4-2 and TRBJ2-7; 7 bases are a match to TRBD1. The CDR3 runs 14 residues. After removal of 5 bases from V and 7 bases from J, the junction contained 11 bases not matched to a gene. In germline, CDR1 is LGHNA, CDR2 YNFKEQ.

The chain is built from TRBV7-2 and TRBJ1-1; D is unclear. Germline values: CDR1 SGHTA, CDR2 FQGNSA. The V gene lost 5 bases and the J gene lost 0 bases, with 4 bases spanning the gap. The CDR3 extends over 12 amino acids. The CDR3 sequence: CASSQVNTEAFF. The DNA for the CDR3 is TGTGCCAGCAGCCAAGTGAACACTGAAGCTTTCTTT. The whole variable domain, filled in from reference TRBV7-2 and TRBJ1-1, reads GAGVSQSPSNKVTEKGKDVELRCDPISGHTALYWYRQSLGQGLEFLIYFQGNSAPDKSGLPSDRFSAERTGGSVSTLTIQRTQQEDSAVYLCASSQVNTEAFFGQGTRLTVV.

V usage is TRBV28 and J usage is TRBJ2-5; D unresolved. This CDR3 spans 12 amino acids. Germline V gene data show CDR1 as MDHEN and CDR2 as SYDVKM. V lost 6 bases, J lost 5 bases, and 10 bases lay in between. Here the CDR3 DNA reads TGTGCCAGCAGCACCAGTCAGGAGACCCAGTACTTC. Protein: CASSTSQETQYF.

The chain recombines TRBV6-4 with TRBJ2-3; D might be TRBD2 (5 bases). There are 15 residues in the CDR3. CDR1 MRHNA and CDR2 SNTAGT come from the germline V gene. Trimming cost V 4 bases and J 3 bases, with 14 bases left between them. This chain's CDR3 is CASSGERAGTDTQYF. CDR3 sequence (DNA): TGTGCCAGCAGTGGGGAGAGGGCCGGGACAGATACGCAGTATTTT.

This chain joins TRBV19 and TRBJ2-7; the D is unclear. The V end was cut by 1 base, the J end by 3 bases, with 13 bases between. Per germline, CDR1 LNHDA and CDR2 SQIVND (reference sequence). The CDR3 is 15 residues long. CDR3 in DNA: TGTGCCAGTAGTATAGCCCCGGACGGAAACTACGAGCAGTACTTC. This translates into CASSIAPDGNYEQYF. The variable domain in full, with the rest retrieved from reference TRBV19 and TRBJ2-7, is DGGITQSPKYLFRKEGQNVTLSCEQNLNHDAMYWYRQDPGQGLRLIYYSQIVNDFQKGDIAEGYSVSREKKESFPLTVTSAQKNPTAFYLCASSIAPDGNYEQYFGPGTRLTVT.

The CDR3 DNA reads as TGTGCCTCAGAGACAGGGGACTACGAGCAGTACTTC. This encodes CASETGDYEQYF. The chain combines TRBV7-9 with TRBJ2-7; 8 bases agree with TRBD1. Germline trimming cut 11 bases from V and 3 bases from J; bases unmatched to any gene: 6. This CDR3 is 12 amino acids long. CDR1 and CDR2 (germline): SEHNR, FQNEAQ (reference sequence).

This clone has just a few counts. V gene TRBV30 combines with J gene TRBJ2-7; the D gene is possibly TRBD1 (6 bases). Trimming cost V 8 bases and J 6 bases, with 17 bases left between them. CDR1 GTSNPN and CDR2 SVGIG come from the germline V gene (reference sequence). The CDR3 sequence is 12 residues long. DNA for the CDR3: TGTGCCGGGGACCTCACAGGGTCCGAGCAGTACTTC. Amino acids: CAGDLTGSEQYF.

In this sample, this clone turned up a few times. The chain links TRBV10-2 to TRBJ1-5; no definite D call. CDR1 and CDR2 from the germline V gene are WSHSY and SAAADI. V gave up 0 bases and J gave up 0 bases, with 3 bases separating them. The length of the CDR3 is 14 residues. Here the CDR3 DNA reads TGCGCCAGCAGTGAGTCTGGTAGCAATCAGCCCCAGCATTTT. Amino acid sequence: CASSESGSNQPQHF.

This chain joins TRBV30 and TRBJ1-5; no firm D call. The CDR3 is 13 amino acids. V was clipped by 0 bases and J by 4 bases, with 7 bases between them. Germline V gives CDR1 GTSNPN, CDR2 SVGIG (reference sequence). The CDR3 spells CAWSVGGNQPQHF. DNA of the CDR3: TGTGCCTGGAGTGTGGGAGGGAATCAGCCCCAGCATTTT.

This chain uses TRBV27 with TRBJ1-1; D remains ambiguous. The CDR3 is 15 amino acids. V was trimmed by 3 bases and J by 7 bases, leaving 18 bases between them. CDR1 is MNHEY, CDR2 SMNVEV, per germline (reference sequence). This chain's CDR3 is CASSLPPSLGGEAFF. The CDR3 DNA follows: TGTGCCAGCAGTTTGCCCCCGTCCCTTGGCGGTGAAGCTTTCTTT.

The chain combines TRBV5-1 with TRBJ1-1; unclear D gene. V was trimmed by 4 bases and J by 0 bases, leaving 10 bases between them. Germline V lookup: CDR1 SGHRS, CDR2 YFSETQ. This CDR3 is 14 amino acids long. CDR3 amino acids: CASSPDGVNTEAFF. The CDR3 nucleotides are TGCGCCAGCAGCCCGGACGGGGTGAACACTGAAGCTTTCTTT.

The count of this clone is one. This rearrangement joins TRBV28 to TRBJ1-5; D unclear. The CDR3 loop spans 15 amino acids. Germline V lookup: CDR1 MDHEN, CDR2 SYDVKM. V lost 3 bases to trimming and J lost 2 bases, with 11 bases between them. The CDR3 loop reads CASSLEGWGNQPQHF. The CDR3 region has the DNA TGTGCCAGCAGTTTGGAGGGCTGGGGCAATCAGCCCCAGCATTTT.

This chain links TRBV19 with TRBJ2-6, with TRBD1 as a possible D gene (5 bases). Germline V gene sequence: CDR1 LNHDA, CDR2 SQIVND (reference sequence). The CDR3 extends over 17 amino acids. V was clipped by 6 bases and J by 3 bases, with 18 bases between them. CDR3 amino acids: CASSNPDSLDGANVLTF. The DNA for the CDR3 is TGTGCCAGTAGCAATCCCGACAGTCTGGATGGGGCCAACGTCCTGACTTTC. The full variable domain, completed using reference TRBV19 and TRBJ2-6, is DGGITQSPKYLFRKEGQNVTLSCEQNLNHDAMYWYRQDPGQGLRLIYYSQIVNDFQKGDIAEGYSVSREKKESFPLTVTSAQKNPTAFYLCASSNPDSLDGANVLTFGAGSRLTVL.

This clone appeared a few times. The DNA of the CDR3 is TGCGCCAGCAGCCAAGATCGGGCCGGGGAGCTGTTTTTT. Protein sequence: CASSQDRAGELFF. The chain combines TRBV4-3 with TRBJ2-2; D remains unclear. V was clipped by 0 bases and J by 6 bases, with 5 bases between them. The CDR3 extends over 13 amino acids. Germline CDR1 and CDR2: LGHNA and YSLEER.

Relative to its sample, this clone is large. The rearrangement links TRBV14 to TRBJ1-1; 7 nucleotides agree with TRBD1. The CDR3 extends over 11 amino acids. Germline V gene sequence: CDR1 SGHDN, CDR2 FVKESK. Losses at the gene ends were 3 bases for V and 11 bases for J; bases not matched to a gene: 3. The CDR3 coding sequence is TGTGCCAGCAGCCAGTCAGGGGGGGCTTTCTTT. This gives the protein CASSQSGGAFF.

The chain has TRBV10-3 and TRBJ2-1; 8 nucleotides match TRBD1. Unmatched junction bases numbered 12, after V lost 3 bases and J lost 8 bases. The length of the CDR3 is 16 residues. CDR1 and CDR2 (germline): ENHRY, SYGVKD. The CDR3 protein is CAISDGQGHSNDEQFF. CDR3 DNA: TGTGCCATCAGTGATGGACAGGGTCATTCAAACGATGAGCAGTTCTTC.

The chain employs TRBV19 and TRBJ2-7; D remains ambiguous. Germline values: CDR1 LNHDA, CDR2 SQIVND (reference sequence). The V end was cut by 0 bases, the J end by 3 bases, with 9 bases between. The CDR3 runs 14 residues. In nucleotides, the CDR3 is TGTGCCAGTAGTATAGATCAGTTCAGCTACGAGCAGTACTTC. This translates into CASSIDQFSYEQYF.

The rearrangement links TRBV4-2 to TRBJ2-5, with unresolved D. The CDR3 is 13 amino acids. Germline CDR1 and CDR2: LGHNA and YNFKEQ. Trimming shortened V by 2 bases and J by 5 bases, and 9 bases separated the two germline ends. The DNA for the CDR3 is TGTGCCAGCAGCCAAACCGCCGGGGAGACCCAGTACTTC. It yields the protein CASSQTAGETQYF.

The V and J genes are TRBV7-9 and TRBJ2-1; no definite D call. Trimming removed 1 base at V and 4 bases at J, with 5 bases between. Germline V gene sequence: CDR1 SEHNR, CDR2 FQNEAQ (reference sequence). The CDR3 is 13 residues long. The CDR3 DNA is TGTGCCAGCAGCTTAGATACGTACAATGAGCAGTTCTTC. Residues: CASSLDTYNEQFF.

The chain uses TRBV5-8 and TRBJ1-5; D is unresolved. V lost 4 bases to trimming and J lost 0 bases, with 11 bases between them. This CDR3 is 15 amino acids long. Germline CDR1 is SGHTS and CDR2 is YDEGEE. The CDR3 loop reads CASSPQYYSNQPQHF. Here the CDR3 DNA reads TGTGCCAGCAGCCCCCAGTACTATAGCAATCAGCCCCAGCATTTT.

The rearrangement links TRBV7-8 to TRBJ2-7; the match to TRBD2 covers 7 bases. CDR3 length: 14 residues. The V gene's germline CDR1 is SGHVS and CDR2 FQNEAQ. Unmatched junction bases numbered 2, after V lost 3 bases and J lost 0 bases. The CDR3 region has the DNA TGTGCCAGCAGCTTCGGGGGGACCTCCTACGAGCAGTACTTC. As protein: CASSFGGTSYEQYF.

In its sample, this clone was seen once. The chain links TRBV28 to TRBJ2-4; 8 bases line up with TRBD1. Germline values: CDR1 MDHEN, CDR2 SYDVKM. V shed 3 bases, J shed 0 bases, and the junction held 7 bases outside the gene matches. The CDR3 covers 17 residues. CDR3 sequence reads: CASSFGQGRQAKNIQYF. CDR3 nucleotide sequence: TGTGCCAGCAGTTTTGGACAGGGAAGACAAGCCAAAAACATTCAGTACTTC.

This clone appeared once. V usage is TRBV4-1 and J usage is TRBJ2-1, with D maybe TRBD1 (6 bases). With 4 bases removed from V and 1 base from J, the gap between germline ends came to 11 bases. Germline lookup yields CDR1 MGHRA and CDR2 YSYEKL. This CDR3 spans 15 amino acids. The CDR3 DNA is TGCGCCAGCAGCCGCTCTCAGGGGTCCTACAATGAGCAGTTCTTC. Protein: CASSRSQGSYNEQFF.

The genes are TRBV6-1 and TRBJ1-4; D is unclear. The V and J ends lost 2 bases and 15 bases respectively, with 10 bases between them. Per germline, CDR1 MNHNS and CDR2 SASEGT. The CDR3 runs to 11 residues. The CDR3, as DNA: TGTGCCAGCAGTGAACTCCTTCGGGTGTTTTTT. It specifies CASSELLRVFF.